The 19 T cell receptor beta chains reported below all come from one sample, sequenced in a study of shared clonotypes between healthy human individuals. Positively selected for CCR7, the CD45RO-negative cells used as naive CD8 cells excluded terminally differentiated effector memory CD45RA+ cells. Profiling relied on immunoSEQ multiplex PCR, and the TCRdb table lists in-frame clones only, not all of them. The sample holds fewer than 700,000 clones, around 95% seen once. The material sequenced was naive CD8+ T cells sorted from blood. The origin of the receptors is a woman younger than 45 in good health.

A word on this clone: In the same sample, other DNA sequences code for this CDR3. The J gene is TRBJ2-1, the V gene TRBV27; 10 bases agree with TRBD2. This CDR3 spans 14 amino acids. Germline lookup yields CDR1 MNHEY and CDR2 SMNVEV (reference sequence). The trim removed 8 bases at V and 1 base at J, leaving 2 bases unmatched. The CDR3 reads CASSTSGSYNEQFF. The CDR3 DNA sequence: TGTGCCAGCTCGACTAGCGGGTCCTACAATGAGCAGTTCTTC.

The chain combines TRBV11-1 with TRBJ2-7; D may be TRBD2 (6 bases). Between the trimmed V and J ends, which lost 0 bases and 5 bases, there was a span of 17 bases. Germline values: CDR1 SGHAT, CDR2 FQDESV (reference sequence). This CDR3 has 16 amino acids. The CDR3 sequence: CASSLAGRREENEQYF. The CDR3 bases are TGTGCCAGCAGCTTAGCGGGGCGGCGGGAAGAAAACGAGCAGTACTTC. Full variable domain (rest looked up from reference TRBV11-1 and TRBJ2-7): EAEVAQSPRYKITEKSQAVAFWCDPISGHATLYWYRQILGQGPELLVQFQDESVVDDSQLPKDRFSAERLKGVDSTLKIQPAELGDSAMYLCASSLAGRREENEQYFGPGTRLTVT.

The chain recombines TRBV5-1 with TRBJ2-7, with 9 bases fitting TRBD1. V gave up 2 bases and J gave up 3 bases; unmatched junction bases: 18. The V gene's germline CDR1 is SGHRS and CDR2 YFSETQ. This CDR3 region has 19 residues. CDR3 DNA: TGCGCCAGCAGCTTTAAGGTGGGACAGGGAACTTACAGCTTCTACGAGCAGTACTTC. This translates into CASSFKVGQGTYSFYEQYF.

This chain connects TRBV4-1 to TRBJ2-1; 10 nucleotides align to TRBD2. Per the germline V gene, CDR1 is MGHRA and CDR2 is YSYEKL. The V and J ends lost 0 bases and 5 bases, in that order; junction bases with no gene match: 10. The CDR3 loop spans 18 amino acids. CDR3 in amino acids: CASSQEGWRTSGNNEQFF. The CDR3 DNA reads TGCGCCAGCAGCCAAGAGGGCTGGCGGACTAGCGGAAACAATGAGCAGTTCTTC.

This chain connects TRBV15 to TRBJ1-2; maybe TRBD1 (5 bases). Germline V gene lookup returns CDR1 LNHNV and CDR2 YYDKDF (reference sequence). The CDR3 totals 11 residues. V lost 8 bases, J lost 4 bases, and 8 bases lay in between. CDR3 coding DNA: TGTGCCACCGGGGACCTCTATGGCTACACCTTC. This sequence encodes CATGDLYGYTF.

Only one count was recorded for this clone. V gene TRBV28 combines with J gene TRBJ2-7; no definite D call. The CDR3 runs to 13 residues. CDR1 and CDR2 (germline): MDHEN, SYDVKM. Trimming pared 4 bases from V and 3 bases from J, leaving 10 bases between. The CDR3 loop reads CASSSGYDYEQYF. The CDR3 DNA sequence: TGTGCCAGCAGTTCGGGCTATGACTACGAGCAGTACTTC.

V usage is TRBV7-9 and J usage is TRBJ2-7; the match to TRBD2 covers 9 bases. CDR1 SEHNR and CDR2 FQNEAQ come from the germline V gene (reference sequence). CDR3 size: 19 residues. J was trimmed by 7 bases and V by 3 bases; bases with no gene match: 22. Written as DNA, the CDR3 is TGTGCCAGCAGCTTCCGGGTAGTCTCGACTAGCGGAGGGTGGAGGGAGCAGTACTTC. As protein: CASSFRVVSTSGGWREQYF.

This clone showed up just once. This sequence joins TRBV19 and TRBJ2-5; 9 bases fit TRBD2. Near its end, the DNA agrees better with TRBJ2-7, so the J call may be wrong. From germline, CDR1 is LNHDA and CDR2 SQIVND (reference sequence). CDR3 size: 22 residues. The CDR3 reads CASSISSGIHFERPPTTHEQYF. CDR3 coding DNA: TGTGCCAGTAGTATTTCTAGCGGGATCCACTTCGAGCGTCCTCCTACGACCCACGAGCAGTACTTC.

The CDR3 protein is CASSGTGAFDEQYF. CDR3 sequence (DNA): TGTGCCAGCAGTGGGACAGGGGCATTCGACGAGCAGTACTTC. This sequence joins TRBV28 and TRBJ2-5; the match to TRBD1 covers 10 bases. The better agreement between TRBJ2-7 and the DNA end casts doubt on the J call. The germline CDR1 and CDR2 sequences are MDHEN and SYDVKM. The CDR3 is 14 residues long.

The chain couples TRBV5-1 to TRBJ2-1; D may be TRBD2 (6 bases). Between the trimmed V and J ends, which lost 0 bases and 2 bases, there was a span of 12 bases. The germline V gene has CDR1 SGHRS and CDR2 YFSETQ. The CDR3 has 16 residues. CDR3 sequence (DNA): TGCGCCAGCAGCTTGGGTGGTGGCGGGACCTACAATGAGCAGTTCTTC. As protein: CASSLGGGGTYNEQFF.

The chain joins TRBV10-1 to TRBJ2-7; 13 nucleotides line up with TRBD2. Trimming removed 3 bases from V and 5 bases from J; junction bases left unmatched: 4. Germline loops: CDR1 WNHNN, CDR2 SYGVQD (reference sequence). This CDR3 has 15 amino acids. The CDR3 spells CASSDTSGRVDEQYF. DNA for the CDR3: TGCGCCAGCAGTGATACTAGCGGGAGGGTCGACGAGCAGTACTTC.

The V and J genes are TRBV7-6 and TRBJ2-1, with a possible D match to TRBD2 (6 bases). There are 17 residues in the CDR3. V lost 2 bases and J lost 0, with 14 bases in between. Germline-derived CDR1 and CDR2 are SGHVS and FNYEAQ. As DNA, the CDR3 is TGTGCCAGCAGCTTACGACTCGGGCGGGACTCCTACAATGAGCAGTTCTTC. Its translation is CASSLRLGRDSYNEQFF.

J is TRBJ1-1 and V is TRBV29-1; the D gene is possibly TRBD1 (5 bases). Germline V gene lookup returns CDR1 SQVTM and CDR2 ANQGSEA. The CDR3 consists of 13 residues. The V gene lost 7 bases and the J gene lost 3 bases, with 15 bases spanning the gap. The CDR3 nucleotides read TGCAGCGGCAGAAGGGGAACCCACACTGAAGCTTTCTTT. It encodes CSGRRGTHTEAFF.

The V call is TRBV21-1, the J call TRBJ2-2; no DNA check was done on the table's D call, TRBD2. TRBV21-1 represents a pseudogene. The CDR3 spans 19 residues. The CDR3, as DNA: TGTGCCAGCAGCATGAAGGGGCAGATAGCGGACGTGAACACCGGGGAGCTGTTTTTT. This sequence encodes CASSMKGQIADVNTGELFF.

The chain employs TRBV2 and TRBJ2-3; TRBD2 aligns across 12 bases. The V and J ends lost 6 bases and 4 bases, in that order; junction bases with no gene match: 2. Germline V gene lookup returns CDR1 SNHLY and CDR2 FYNNEI. The CDR3 is 14 amino acids. The CDR3 is CASRASGRADTQYF. CDR3 bases: TGTGCCAGCAGAGCTAGCGGGAGGGCAGATACGCAGTATTTT. Using reference TRBV2 and TRBJ2-3 for the parts outside the CDR3, the full variable domain is EPEVTQTPSHQVTQMGQEVILRCVPISNHLYFYWYRQILGQKVEFLVSFYNNEISEKSEIFDDQFSVERPDGSNFTLKIRSTKLEDSAMYFCASRASGRADTQYFGPGTRLTVL.

V usage is TRBV28 and J usage is TRBJ1-2; D perhaps matches TRBD1 (6 bases). The V gene's germline CDR1 is MDHEN and CDR2 SYDVKM. The CDR3 is made up of 13 amino acids. The V end lost 2 bases, the J end lost 4 bases, and 8 bases lay between the germline ends. The CDR3 protein is CASSLTGSYGYTF. The CDR3 DNA reads TGTGCCAGCAGTTTAACAGGGTCCTATGGCTACACCTTC.

The chain is built from TRBV4-1 and TRBJ2-1, with D perhaps matching TRBD2 (6 bases). Germline lookup yields CDR1 MGHRA and CDR2 YSYEKL. The CDR3 has 17 amino acids. V was clipped by 0 bases and J by 5 bases, with 17 bases between them. CDR3 DNA: TGCGCCAGCAGCCAAGAGCCGGTAGCGGAGGATAACAATGAGCAGTTCTTC. It codes for CASSQEPVAEDNNEQFF.

The rearrangement links TRBV4-2 to TRBJ2-7; D remains ambiguous. The CDR3 loop spans 16 amino acids. The germline V gene has CDR1 LGHNA and CDR2 YNFKEQ. Trimming stripped 0 bases from V and 6 bases from J, with 18 bases between. CDR3 sequence reads: CASSQEPIRAVLEQYF. The CDR3 coding sequence is TGTGCCAGCAGCCAAGAACCGATACGCGCGGTCCTCGAGCAGTACTTC.

The gene calls are TRBV5-6 and TRBJ2-3; 10 nucleotides match TRBD1. The CDR3 runs to 16 residues. Per germline, CDR1 SGHDT and CDR2 YYEEEE. The V gene end was trimmed by 3 bases and the J gene end by 2 bases; junction bases not matched to a gene: 6. The CDR3 DNA reads as TGTGCCAGCAGCTCAACCGGGACAGGGGACACAGATACGCAGTATTTT. Protein: CASSSTGTGDTDTQYF.